This T cell receptor (beta chain) was sequenced in a study of T cell responses to AZD1222 COVID-19 vaccine. The repertoire was sequenced with immunoSEQ multiplex PCR; TCRdb's copy has only in-frame clones and lacks some. The sample holds 95,000 to 150,000 clones; roughly 86% are singletons and the top ten take almost 4.5%. About this clone itself: Its target is not known.

Study-level findings and limits: The donor group comprised mostly white British people and more females; the analysis possibly underestimated clonal diversity. Baseline seropositivity characterized only a handful of AZD1222 recipients.

There are 15 residues in the CDR3. V lost 2 bases, J lost 5 bases, and 14 bases lay in between. Germline CDR1 SGHTA, CDR2 FQGNSA. This TCR came from an adult in good health. This material consisted of peripheral blood, taken on day 0 of AZD1222 vaccination. The J gene is TRBJ2-3, the V gene TRBV7-2; a possible D gene is TRBD1 (6 bases). The CDR3 sequence is CASSLSQGRGDTQYF. CDR3 nucleotide sequence: TGTGCCAGCAGCTTAAGTCAGGGGCGAGGAGATACGCAGTATTTT. Complete variable domain (other parts from reference TRBV7-2 and TRBJ2-3): GAGVSQSPSNKVTEKGKDVELRCDPISGHTALYWYRQSLGQGLEFLIYFQGNSAPDKSGLPSDRFSAERTGGSVSTLTIQRTQQEDSAVYLCASSLSQGRGDTQYFGPGTRLTVL.